This T cell receptor beta chain was documented in a study of T cells after yellow fever vaccination. TCRdb processed the 5' RACE reads anew with MiXCR; each CDR3 protein has one entry. The sample yields some 260,000 distinct CDR3 sequences, roughly 4.8% seen once. This clonotype was counted only a few times. This TCR was recovered from a man aged 18-30 years who received the YFV17D yellow fever vaccine. The material sequenced was CD4+ T cells sorted from PBMCs, taken on the day of the yellow fever booster vaccination.

CDR3 DNA sequence: TGTGCCAGCAGCTCCGGACAGGGCGGGAATGAGCAGTTCTTC. Residues: CASSSGQGGNEQFF. The chain uses TRBV7-8 and TRBJ2-1; 8 bases are shared with TRBD1. The CDR3 totals 14 residues. Trimming took 4 bases from V and 7 from J; bases not matched to a gene: 6. Germline lookup yields CDR1 SGHVS and CDR2 FQNEAQ.